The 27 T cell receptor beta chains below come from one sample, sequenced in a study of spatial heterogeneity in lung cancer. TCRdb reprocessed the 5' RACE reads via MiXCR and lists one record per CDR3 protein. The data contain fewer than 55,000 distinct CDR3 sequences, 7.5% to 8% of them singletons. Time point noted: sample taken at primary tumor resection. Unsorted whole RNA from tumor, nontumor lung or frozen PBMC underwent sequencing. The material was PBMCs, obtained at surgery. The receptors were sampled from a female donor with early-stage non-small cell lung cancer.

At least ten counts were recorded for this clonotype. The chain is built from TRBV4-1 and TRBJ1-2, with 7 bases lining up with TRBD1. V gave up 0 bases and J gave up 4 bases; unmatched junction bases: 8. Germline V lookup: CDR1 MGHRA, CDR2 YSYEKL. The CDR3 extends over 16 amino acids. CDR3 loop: CASSQDLRGQVYGYTF. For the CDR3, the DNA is TGCGCCAGCAGCCAAGATCTGAGGGGGCAGGTCTATGGCTACACCTTC.

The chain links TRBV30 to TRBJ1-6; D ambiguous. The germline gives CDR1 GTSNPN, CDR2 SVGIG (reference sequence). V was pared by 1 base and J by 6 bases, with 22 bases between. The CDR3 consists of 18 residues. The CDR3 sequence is CAWSGRRSRAGSNSPLHF. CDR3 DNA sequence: TGTGCCTGGAGTGGGCGACGCTCACGGGCCGGGAGTAATTCACCCCTCCACTTT.

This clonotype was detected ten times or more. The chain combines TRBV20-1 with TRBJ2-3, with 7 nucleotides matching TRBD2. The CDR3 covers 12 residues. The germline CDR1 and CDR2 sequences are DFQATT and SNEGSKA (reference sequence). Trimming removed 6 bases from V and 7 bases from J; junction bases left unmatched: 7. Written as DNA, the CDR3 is TGCAGTGCCAGACTAGCTGCGAATACGCAGTATTTT. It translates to CSARLAANTQYF.

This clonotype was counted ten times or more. The CDR3, as DNA: TGCGCCAGCAGCAGGGGACAGGGGAGTGAAAAACTGTTTTTT. Its translation is CASSRGQGSEKLFF. The chain is built from TRBV5-1 and TRBJ1-4; 10 bases line up with TRBD1. V shed 4 bases, J shed 7 bases, and the junction held 4 bases outside the gene matches. The CDR3 extends over 14 amino acids. Looked up from germline, CDR1 is SGHRS and CDR2 is YFSETQ.

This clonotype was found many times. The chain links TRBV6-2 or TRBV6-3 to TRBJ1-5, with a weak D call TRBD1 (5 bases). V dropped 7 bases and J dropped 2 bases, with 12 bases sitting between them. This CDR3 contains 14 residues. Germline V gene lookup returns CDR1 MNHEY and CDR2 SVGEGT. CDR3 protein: CASTLGGGNQPQHF. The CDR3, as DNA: TGTGCCAGCACCCTCGGGGGGGGCAATCAGCCCCAGCATTTT.

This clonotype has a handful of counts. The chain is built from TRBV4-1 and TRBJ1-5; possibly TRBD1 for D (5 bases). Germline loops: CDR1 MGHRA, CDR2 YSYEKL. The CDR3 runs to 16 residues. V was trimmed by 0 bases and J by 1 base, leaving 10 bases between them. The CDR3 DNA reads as TGCGCCAGCAGCCAAGAGGGGGGATCCAGCAATCAGCCCCAGCATTTT. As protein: CASSQEGGSSNQPQHF.

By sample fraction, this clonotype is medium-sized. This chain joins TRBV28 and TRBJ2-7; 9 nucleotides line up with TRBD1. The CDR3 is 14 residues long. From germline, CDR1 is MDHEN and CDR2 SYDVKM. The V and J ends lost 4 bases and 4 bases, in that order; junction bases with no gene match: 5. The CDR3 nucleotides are TGTGCCAGCAGTTCAACAGGGGGCAAGTACGAGCAGTACTTC. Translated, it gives CASSSTGGKYEQYF.

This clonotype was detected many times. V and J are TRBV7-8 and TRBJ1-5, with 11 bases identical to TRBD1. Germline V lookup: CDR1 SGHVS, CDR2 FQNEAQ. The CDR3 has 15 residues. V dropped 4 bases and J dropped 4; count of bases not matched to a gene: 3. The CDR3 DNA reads TGTGCCAGCAGCTGGGGGACAGGGGGTAATCAGCCCCAGCATTTT. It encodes CASSWGTGGNQPQHF.

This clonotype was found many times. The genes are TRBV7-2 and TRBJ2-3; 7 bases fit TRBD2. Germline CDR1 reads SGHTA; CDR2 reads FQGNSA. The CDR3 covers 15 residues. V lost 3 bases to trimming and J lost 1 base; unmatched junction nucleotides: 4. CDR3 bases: TGTGCCAGCAGCTTTAATGCGGGGGGCACAGATACGCAGTATTTT. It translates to CASSFNAGGTDTQYF.

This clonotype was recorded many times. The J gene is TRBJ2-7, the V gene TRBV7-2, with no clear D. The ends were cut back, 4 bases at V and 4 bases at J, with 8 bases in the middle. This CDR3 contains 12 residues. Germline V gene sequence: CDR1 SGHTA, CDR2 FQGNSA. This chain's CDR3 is CASSSDLYEQYF. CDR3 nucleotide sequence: TGTGCCAGCAGCTCCGACTTGTACGAGCAGTACTTC.

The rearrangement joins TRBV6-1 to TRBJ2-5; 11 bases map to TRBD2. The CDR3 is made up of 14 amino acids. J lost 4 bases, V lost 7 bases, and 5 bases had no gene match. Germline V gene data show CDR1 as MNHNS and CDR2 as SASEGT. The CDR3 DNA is TGTGCCAGCACCCGAGGGACTAGCGGAGAGACCCAGTACTTC. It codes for CASTRGTSGETQYF.

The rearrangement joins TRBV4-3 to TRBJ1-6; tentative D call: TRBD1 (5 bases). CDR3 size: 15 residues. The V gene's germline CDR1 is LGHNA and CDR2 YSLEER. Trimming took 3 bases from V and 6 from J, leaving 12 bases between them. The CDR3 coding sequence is TGCGCCAGCAGCCAGGCAGGGTCTGTTAATTCACCCCTCCACTTT. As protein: CASSQAGSVNSPLHF.

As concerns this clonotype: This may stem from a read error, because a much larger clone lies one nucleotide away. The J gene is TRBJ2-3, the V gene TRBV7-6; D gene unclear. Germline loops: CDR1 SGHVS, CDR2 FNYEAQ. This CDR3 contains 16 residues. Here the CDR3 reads CVSSFARPSGTDTQYF. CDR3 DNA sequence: TGTGTCAGCAGCTTCGCCCGACCGTCCGGCACAGATACGCAGTATTTT.

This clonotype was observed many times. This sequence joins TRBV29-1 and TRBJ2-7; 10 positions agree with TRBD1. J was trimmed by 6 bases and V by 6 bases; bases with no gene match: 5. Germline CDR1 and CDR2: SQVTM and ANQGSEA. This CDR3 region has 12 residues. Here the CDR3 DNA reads TGCAGCGTCACCCGGGACAGGGGCGAGCAGTACTTC. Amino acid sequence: CSVTRDRGEQYF.

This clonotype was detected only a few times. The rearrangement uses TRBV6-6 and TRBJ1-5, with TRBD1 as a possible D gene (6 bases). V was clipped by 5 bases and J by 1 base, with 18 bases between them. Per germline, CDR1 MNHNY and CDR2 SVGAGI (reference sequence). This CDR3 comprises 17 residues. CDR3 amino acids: CASSKGSRGLSNQPQHF. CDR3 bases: TGTGCCAGCAGTAAAGGGTCGAGGGGGTTAAGCAATCAGCCCCAGCATTTT.

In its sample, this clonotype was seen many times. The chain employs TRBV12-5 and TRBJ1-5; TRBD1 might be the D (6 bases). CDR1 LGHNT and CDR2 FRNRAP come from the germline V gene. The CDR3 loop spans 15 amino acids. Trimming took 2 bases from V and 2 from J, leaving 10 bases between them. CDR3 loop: CASGLQGTGNQPQHF. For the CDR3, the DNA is TGTGCTAGTGGTTTGCAGGGGACTGGCAATCAGCCCCAGCATTTT.

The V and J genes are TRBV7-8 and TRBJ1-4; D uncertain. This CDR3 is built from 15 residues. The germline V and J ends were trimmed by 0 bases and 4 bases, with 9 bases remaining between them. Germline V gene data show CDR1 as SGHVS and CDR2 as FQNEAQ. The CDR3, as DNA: TGTGCCAGCAGCTTAGCGCCTGGTGATAATGAAAAACTGTTTTTT. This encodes CASSLAPGDNEKLFF.

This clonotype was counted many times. CDR3 sequence reads: CASSLGLAAMDEQYF. CDR3 sequence (DNA): TGCGCCAGCAGCTTGGGGCTAGCGGCTATGGACGAGCAGTACTTC. V and J are TRBV5-1 and TRBJ2-7; 7 bases match TRBD2. The germline V gene has CDR1 SGHRS and CDR2 YFSETQ. The CDR3 runs 15 residues. With V trimmed by 0 bases and J by 5 bases, 8 bases remained unmatched.

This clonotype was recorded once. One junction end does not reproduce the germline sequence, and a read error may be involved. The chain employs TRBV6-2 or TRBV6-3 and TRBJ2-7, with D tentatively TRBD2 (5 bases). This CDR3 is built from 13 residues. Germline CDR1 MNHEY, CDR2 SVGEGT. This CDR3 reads CASNRGPTHEQCF. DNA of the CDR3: TGTGCCAGCAACCGGGGTCCGACCCACGAGCAGTGCTTC.

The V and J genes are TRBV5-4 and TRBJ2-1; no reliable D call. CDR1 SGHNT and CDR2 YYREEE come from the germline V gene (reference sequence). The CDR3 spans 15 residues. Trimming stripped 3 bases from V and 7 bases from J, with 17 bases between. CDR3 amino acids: CASSSRTFLGNEQFF. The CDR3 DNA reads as TGTGCCAGCAGCTCCCGGACCTTCCTGGGTAATGAGCAGTTCTTC.

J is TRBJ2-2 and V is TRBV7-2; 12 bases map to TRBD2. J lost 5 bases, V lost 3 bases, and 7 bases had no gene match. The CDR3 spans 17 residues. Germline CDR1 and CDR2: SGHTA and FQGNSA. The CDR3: CASSLSSGGAVTGELFF. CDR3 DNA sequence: TGTGCCAGCAGCTTGTCTAGCGGGGGGGCCGTGACCGGGGAGCTGTTTTTT.

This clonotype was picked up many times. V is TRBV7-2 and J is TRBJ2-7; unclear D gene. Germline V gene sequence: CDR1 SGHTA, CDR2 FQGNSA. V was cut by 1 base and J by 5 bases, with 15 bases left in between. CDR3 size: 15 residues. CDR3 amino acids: CASSLDSSSPDEQYF. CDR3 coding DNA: TGTGCCAGCAGCTTAGATAGCTCCAGCCCCGACGAGCAGTACTTC.

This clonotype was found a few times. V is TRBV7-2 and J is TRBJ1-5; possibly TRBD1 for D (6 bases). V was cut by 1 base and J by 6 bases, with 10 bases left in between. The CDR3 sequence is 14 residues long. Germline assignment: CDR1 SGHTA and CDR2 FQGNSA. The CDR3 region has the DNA TGTGCCAGCAGCTTAGTGGCAGGGGCTCAGCCCCAGCATTTT. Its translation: CASSLVAGAQPQHF. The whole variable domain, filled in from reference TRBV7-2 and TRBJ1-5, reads GAGVSQSPSNKVTEKGKDVELRCDPISGHTALYWYRQSLGQGLEFLIYFQGNSAPDKSGLPSDRFSAERTGGSVSTLTIQRTQQEDSAVYLCASSLVAGAQPQHFGDGTRLSIL.

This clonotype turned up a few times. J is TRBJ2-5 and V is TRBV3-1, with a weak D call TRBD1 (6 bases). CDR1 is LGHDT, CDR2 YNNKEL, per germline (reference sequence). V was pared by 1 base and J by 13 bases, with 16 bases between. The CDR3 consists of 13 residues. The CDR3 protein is CASSQGRGPPPYF. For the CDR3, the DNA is TGTGCCAGCAGCCAAGGCAGGGGACCCCCTCCGTACTTC.

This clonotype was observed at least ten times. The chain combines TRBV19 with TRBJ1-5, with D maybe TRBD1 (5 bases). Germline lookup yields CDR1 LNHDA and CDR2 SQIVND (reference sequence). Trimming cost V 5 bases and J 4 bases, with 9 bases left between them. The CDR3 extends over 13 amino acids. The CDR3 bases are TGTGCCAGTAGTGGAACAGGAAATCAGCCCCAGCATTTT. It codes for CASSGTGNQPQHF.

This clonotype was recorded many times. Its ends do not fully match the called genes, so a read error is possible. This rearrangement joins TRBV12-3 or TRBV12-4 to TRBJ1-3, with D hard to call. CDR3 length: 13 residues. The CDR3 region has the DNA TGTGCCAGCAGTGTCGTTTCTGGGAACACCATATATTTT. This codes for CASSVVSGNTIYF.

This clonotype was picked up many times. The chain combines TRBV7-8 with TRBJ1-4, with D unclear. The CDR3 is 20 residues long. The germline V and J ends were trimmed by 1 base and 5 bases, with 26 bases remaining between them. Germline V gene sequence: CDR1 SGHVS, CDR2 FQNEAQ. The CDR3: CASSLVSFWANLAGNEKLFF. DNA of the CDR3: TGTGCCAGCAGCTTAGTTTCTTTCTGGGCTAACCTTGCGGGCAATGAAAAACTGTTTTTT.